The present T cell receptor beta chain was sequenced within a study of blood T cell repertoires in COVID-19. Germline V gene data show CDR1 as ENHRY and CDR2 as SYGVKD. The trim removed 6 bases at V and 0 bases at J, leaving 1 base unmatched. CDR3 size: 13 residues. Sequenced by immunoSEQ multiplex PCR; TCRdb stores in-frame clones only, minus some. The profile shows approximately 170,000 clones, 89% of them singletons. The rearrangement joins TRBV10-3 to TRBJ1-1; 7 positions match TRBD1. The sample comprised PBMCs or T cells enriched from blood (not recorded which). The TCR was taken from a woman aged 18-29 years who had recovered from COVID-19. CDR3 in DNA: TGTGCCATCAGGGACAGGATGAACACTGAAGCTTTCTTT. Translation gives CAIRDRMNTEAFF.